One sample yielded the 27 T cell receptor beta chains listed below, sequenced in a study of persistence of HIV-infected CD4 T cells. The immunoSEQ assay was version 4, run in survey mode. TCRdb's table, derived via immunoSEQ multiplex PCR, lists solely in-frame clones and lacks some. Counted here are tens of thousands of clones, about 91% occurring once; the ten biggest clones make up about 1.3%. This nonspecific control used anti-CD3/anti-CD28 bead stimulation of CD4+ T cells. Sorting selected CD4+ T cells upregulating both CD40 ligand and CD69. No antigen has been assigned to these receptors. Sequencing used CD4+ T cells sorted from PBMCs after roughly 17-hour stimulation, obtained from a patient who received antiretroviral therapy. Every receptor here comes from an adult man with HIV who was CMV-seropositive.

The rearrangement uses TRBV6-1 and TRBJ1-5; D is uncertain. The germline V gene has CDR1 MNHNS and CDR2 SASEGT. The V end was cut by 1 base, the J end by 6 bases, with 4 bases between. The length of the CDR3 is 12 residues. For the CDR3, the DNA is TGTGCCAGCAGTGAAGGGGCTCAGCCCCAGCATTTT. This codes for CASSEGAQPQHF.

The rearrangement joins TRBV27 to TRBJ1-2; D unclear. In germline, CDR1 is MNHEY, CDR2 SMNVEV (reference sequence). V shed 2 bases and J shed 4 bases, with 8 bases lying between them. The CDR3 runs to 13 residues. The CDR3 DNA follows: TGTGCCAGCAGTTTACAGAGGAGCTATGGCTACACCTTC. Translated: CASSLQRSYGYTF.

The genes are TRBV18 and TRBJ1-1; TRBD1 matches at 9 bases. CDR3 length equals 15 residues. J gave up 5 bases and V 3 bases, and 7 bases lay outside the gene matches. Germline V CDR1 and CDR2: KGHSH, LQKENI. CDR3 region: CASSPPGQGGTEAFF. CDR3 coding DNA: TGTGCCAGCTCACCCCCGGGACAGGGTGGGACTGAAGCTTTCTTT.

By proportion, this clone is medium-sized. Other DNA sequences in the sample encode the same CDR3. V gene TRBV9 combines with J gene TRBJ2-5, with a possible D match to TRBD1 (6 bases). The CDR3 is 13 residues long. Trimming left V 0 bases short and J 5 bases short, with 8 bases between. Germline V lookup: CDR1 SGDLS, CDR2 YYNGEE. CDR3 amino acids: CASSVARGETQYF. Here the CDR3 DNA reads TGTGCCAGCAGCGTAGCTAGGGGGGAGACCCAGTACTTC. The complete variable domain, with remaining parts taken from reference TRBV9 and TRBJ2-5, reads DSGVTQTPKHLITATGQRVTLRCSPRSGDLSVYWYQQSLDQGLQFLIQYYNGEERAKGNILERFSAQQFPDLHSELNLSSLELGDSALYFCASSVARGETQYFGPGTRLLVL.

The V gene is TRBV10-3, the J gene TRBJ1-1; D gene unclear. The CDR3 is 14 amino acids. V lost 2 bases to trimming and J lost 6 bases, with 13 bases between them. Germline lookup yields CDR1 ENHRY and CDR2 SYGVKD. The CDR3 coding sequence is TGTGCCATCAGTGAGGTCGAGGGCTCGGCTGAAGCTTTCTTT. This codes for CAISEVEGSAEAFF.

Written as DNA, the CDR3 is TGTGCCAGCAGCCGGGTGGGGCAAGGCACAGATACGCAGTATTTT. Protein sequence: CASSRVGQGTDTQYF. The chain has TRBV28 and TRBJ2-3, with TRBD1 as a possible D gene (5 bases). This CDR3 comprises 15 residues. Between the trimmed V and J ends, which lost 6 bases and 1 base, there was a span of 14 bases. Per germline, CDR1 MDHEN and CDR2 SYDVKM.

This clone was seen a single time. Here the CDR3 reads CASSLAGGGPHEQYF. The DNA of the CDR3 is TGTGCCAGCAGCTTAGCGGGGGGAGGGCCCCACGAGCAGTACTTC. The V and J genes are TRBV7-3 and TRBJ2-7; TRBD2 aligns across 8 bases. The V gene's germline CDR1 is SGHTA and CDR2 FQGTGA. CDR3 length: 15 residues. The V segment lost 2 bases and the J segment 5 bases; nucleotides outside the gene matches: 8.

The rearrangement links TRBV30 to TRBJ1-5; a weak D match, TRBD1 (6 bases). In germline, CDR1 is GTSNPN, CDR2 SVGIG (reference sequence). The ends were cut back, 2 bases at V and 4 bases at J, with 12 bases in the middle. The CDR3 has 14 residues. CDR3 amino acids: CAWSRTELNQPQHF. CDR3 DNA sequence: TGTGCCTGGAGTAGGACAGAGCTTAATCAGCCCCAGCATTTT.

This chain connects TRBV3-1 (or the pseudogene TRBV3-2) to TRBJ2-6; D perhaps matches TRBD2 (5 bases). Trimming cost V 4 bases and J 0 bases, with 13 bases left between them. CDR3 length: 17 residues. Per germline, CDR1 LGHDT and CDR2 YNNKEL (reference sequence). The chain's CDR3 is CASSRRTQTSGANVLTF. The CDR3 nucleotides are TGTGCCAGCAGCCGGAGGACTCAGACCTCTGGGGCCAACGTCCTGACTTTC.

The rearrangement joins TRBV30 to TRBJ1-1; D remains ambiguous. The CDR3 has 13 residues. Deletions cut 3 bases from V and 5 bases from J, with 13 bases between. CDR1 and CDR2 (germline): GTSNPN, SVGIG (reference sequence). CDR3 sequence reads: CAWRMGFVTEAFF. The CDR3 nucleotides are TGTGCCTGGAGGATGGGTTTCGTTACTGAAGCTTTCTTT.

This clone was recorded once. The genes are TRBV5-4 and TRBJ1-5; TRBD1 matches 8 bases. The CDR3 runs 14 residues. The trim removed 4 bases at V and 2 bases at J, leaving 2 bases unmatched. Germline lookup yields CDR1 SGHNT and CDR2 YYREEE (reference sequence). CDR3 in amino acids: CASSPGQGNQPQHF. The CDR3 nucleotides read TGTGCCAGCAGCCCGGGACAGGGCAATCAGCCCCAGCATTTT. Complete variable domain (other parts from reference TRBV5-4 and TRBJ1-5): ETGVTQSPTHLIKTRGQQVTLRCSSQSGHNTVSWYQQALGQGPQFIFQYYREEENGRGNFPPRFSGLQFPNYSSELNVNALELDDSALYLCASSPGQGNQPQHFGDGTRLSIL.

The chain couples TRBV7-2 to TRBJ1-6; D ambiguous. The length of the CDR3 is 15 residues. CDR1 SGHTA and CDR2 FQGNSA come from the germline V gene. V dropped 0 bases and J dropped 3 bases, with 6 bases sitting between them. The CDR3 sequence is CASSLALNYNSPLHF. As DNA, the CDR3 is TGTGCCAGCAGCTTAGCACTGAACTATAATTCACCCCTCCACTTT. Full variable domain (rest looked up from reference TRBV7-2 and TRBJ1-6): GAGVSQSPSNKVTEKGKDVELRCDPISGHTALYWYRQSLGQGLEFLIYFQGNSAPDKSGLPSDRFSAERTGGSVSTLTIQRTQQEDSAVYLCASSLALNYNSPLHFGNGTRLTVT.

CDR3 sequence reads: CATSRDIGSGQPQHF. In DNA form, the CDR3 reads TGTGCCACCAGCAGAGATATAGGGTCGGGTCAGCCCCAGCATTTT. V usage is TRBV15 and J usage is TRBJ1-5; D uncertain. The germline V gene has CDR1 LNHNV and CDR2 YYDKDF (reference sequence). V shed 0 bases and J shed 6 bases, with 12 bases lying between them. The CDR3 length is 15 residues.

V gene TRBV3-1 (or the pseudogene TRBV3-2) combines with J gene TRBJ1-1, with 7 bases that match TRBD1. From germline, CDR1 is LGHDT and CDR2 YNNKEL (reference sequence). The trim removed 6 bases at V and 7 bases at J, leaving 8 bases unmatched. The CDR3 length is 13 residues. The CDR3 bases are TGTGCCAGCAGTCAGGACAGGCCGTGTGAAGCTTTCTTT. It codes for CASSQDRPCEAFF.

The chain uses TRBV7-3 and TRBJ1-2, with no clear D. CDR3 size: 15 residues. With 1 base removed from V and 4 bases from J, the gap between germline ends came to 13 bases. In germline, CDR1 is SGHTA, CDR2 FQGTGA. The CDR3 loop is CASSLNAGTFYGYTF. DNA for the CDR3: TGTGCCAGCAGCTTAAATGCCGGCACTTTCTATGGCTACACCTTC.

The V call is TRBV4-3, the J call TRBJ2-5; 10 nucleotides align to TRBD2. V lost 0 bases, J lost 2 bases, and 3 bases stayed unmatched. Germline CDR1 and CDR2: LGHNA and YSLEER. This CDR3 is 16 amino acids long. In nucleotides, the CDR3 is TGCGCCAGCAGCCAAGAACTAGCGGGGAAGCAAGAGACCCAGTACTTC. It translates to CASSQELAGKQETQYF.

J is TRBJ1-6 and V is TRBV19; a possible D gene is TRBD1 (6 bases). From germline, CDR1 is LNHDA and CDR2 SQIVND (reference sequence). V dropped 4 bases and J dropped 0 bases, with 10 bases sitting between them. This CDR3 has 16 amino acids. CDR3 sequence (DNA): TGTGCCAGTAGTACAGGGGAAGGCTCCTATAATTCACCCCTCCACTTT. It codes for CASSTGEGSYNSPLHF.

The count of this clone is one. The chain couples TRBV5-1 to TRBJ1-1, with D perhaps matching TRBD1 (5 bases). The CDR3 sequence is 15 residues long. V was shortened by 3 bases and J by 1 base, with 13 bases between the two germline ends. The V gene's germline CDR1 is SGHRS and CDR2 YFSETQ. The CDR3, as DNA: TGCGCCAGCAGCTCCCAGACAGTTCCGAACACTGAAGCTTTCTTT. Its translation: CASSSQTVPNTEAFF.

J is TRBJ2-2 and V is TRBV5-5; D is possibly TRBD1 (5 bases). The V and J ends lost 1 base and 0 bases respectively, with 19 bases between them. The V gene's germline CDR1 is SGHKS and CDR2 YYEKEE (reference sequence). The CDR3 contains 19 residues. CDR3 loop: CASSLTLGRANTNTGELFF. The CDR3 region has the DNA TGTGCCAGCAGCTTGACTCTCGGCAGGGCCAATACGAACACCGGGGAGCTGTTTTTT.

The V gene is TRBV18, the J gene TRBJ2-5; D call uncertain. Per germline, CDR1 KGHSH and CDR2 LQKENI. The CDR3 runs to 13 residues. V gave up 4 bases and J gave up 0 bases, with 6 bases separating them. In nucleotides, the CDR3 is TGTGCCAGCTCACAACCGAACCAAGAGACCCAGTACTTC. Its protein is CASSQPNQETQYF.

The chain links TRBV15 to TRBJ1-5; no reliable D call. CDR3 length: 16 residues. Germline values: CDR1 LNHNV, CDR2 YYDKDF (reference sequence). V was clipped by 3 bases and J by 0 bases, with 12 bases between them. The CDR3, as DNA: TGTGCCACCAGCAGGTTTATTGAGTTTAGCAATCAGCCCCAGCATTTT. It yields the protein CATSRFIEFSNQPQHF.

The chain joins TRBV7-9 to TRBJ1-4; 9 bases map to TRBD1. V lost 4 bases to trimming and J lost 7 bases; unmatched junction nucleotides: 4. The CDR3 is 14 amino acids. The germline CDR1 and CDR2 sequences are SEHNR and FQNEAQ (reference sequence). The CDR3 is CASSSGQGREKLFF. In nucleotides, the CDR3 is TGTGCCAGCAGCTCGGGACAGGGTCGTGAAAAACTGTTTTTT.

The chain has TRBV15 and TRBJ2-7, with 10 bases fitting TRBD1. CDR1 and CDR2 from the germline V gene are LNHNV and YYDKDF (reference sequence). The CDR3 is 14 amino acids. Unmatched junction bases numbered 8, after V lost 5 bases and J lost 7 bases. The CDR3 region has the DNA TGTGCCACCAGCTCCCGACAGGGGGCACCTGAGCAGTACTTC. Translated, it gives CATSSRQGAPEQYF.

The chain couples TRBV4-3 to TRBJ2-1; unclear D gene. V was shortened by 4 bases and J by 0 bases, with 10 bases between the two germline ends. The CDR3 length is 15 residues. The germline gives CDR1 LGHNA, CDR2 YSLEER. The CDR3 is CASSLTSSSYNEQFF. The CDR3 DNA follows: TGCGCCAGCAGCCTCACGTCGAGCTCCTACAATGAGCAGTTCTTC.

The J gene is TRBJ2-3, the V gene TRBV18, with 11 bases aligning to TRBD2. The CDR3 is 19 amino acids. Trimming at V came to 4 bases and at J to 0 bases, leaving 12 bases not matched to a gene. The germline V gene encodes CDR1 KGHSH and CDR2 LQKENI. Here the CDR3 reads CASSLSGTSGAPSTDTQYF. The CDR3, as DNA: TGTGCCAGCTCACTATCCGGGACTAGCGGAGCTCCTAGCACAGATACGCAGTATTTT.

This clone appeared once. At one end, the junction sequence differs from germline, possibly due to a read error. This specimen includes other DNA sequences encoding the same CDR3. V usage is TRBV7-2 and J usage is TRBJ1-5, with 12 bases lining up with TRBD1. The germline CDR1 and CDR2 sequences are SGHTA and FQGNSA. This CDR3 spans 15 amino acids. The CDR3 DNA reads TGTGCCAGCAGCTCCGGGACAGGGGGCAACCAGCCCCAGCATTTT. It codes for CASSSGTGGNQPQHF.

The chain carries TRBV10-3 and TRBJ1-5; D gene ambiguous. Germline V lookup: CDR1 ENHRY, CDR2 SYGVKD. This CDR3 is 15 amino acids long. Trimming removed 6 bases at V and 0 bases at J, with 12 bases between. The CDR3 here is CAIRANGISNQPQHF. CDR3 DNA: TGTGCCATCAGGGCTAACGGGATTAGCAATCAGCCCCAGCATTTT.